These 5 T cell receptor beta chains originate from one sample sequenced in a study of post-analysis software for immune sequencing data. Overall study findings and caveats: There were a few TRBV segments more frequent in patients than controls, and TRBV5-6, TRBV5-1 and TRBV20-1 were among them.

No antigen has been identified for these receptors. Prepared libraries of TCR beta cDNA carried unique molecular identifiers. MiXCR was run by TCRdb on the PCR reads, yielding one entry per CDR3 protein. This table has hundreds of thousands of distinct CDR3 sequences, about 53% appearing once. Material: blood. The receptors come from a girl aged 5-17 years with multiple sclerosis.

Only a few counts were recorded for this clonotype. The chain recombines TRBV15 with TRBJ2-1; D not certain. V lost 2 bases and J lost 6, with 8 bases in between. The CDR3 has 13 amino acids. Germline assignment: CDR1 LNHNV and CDR2 YYDKDF (reference sequence). The CDR3, as DNA: TGTGCCACCAGCAGATCTGCACCCAATGAGCAGTTCTTC. Protein sequence: CATSRSAPNEQFF.

In this sample, this clonotype turned up once. The chain employs TRBV4-2 and TRBJ2-5; weak D call: TRBD2 (7 bases). V lost 1 base to trimming and J lost 5 bases, with 17 bases between them. CDR1 is LGHNA, CDR2 YNFKEQ, per germline. The CDR3 covers 16 residues. CDR3 coding DNA: TGTGCCAGCAGCCAAGTTGGAGGGGGGGCTCAGGAGACCCAGTACTTC. It codes for CASSQVGGGAQETQYF.

The chain recombines TRBV29-1 with TRBJ2-3, with D perhaps matching TRBD1 (6 bases). This CDR3 spans 14 amino acids. Germline CDR1 is SQVTM and CDR2 is ANQGSEA. V was shortened by 3 bases and J by 3 bases, with 13 bases between the two germline ends. The CDR3 loop is CSVEARGGTDTQYF. CDR3 sequence (DNA): TGCAGCGTTGAGGCCAGGGGCGGTACAGATACGCAGTATTTT.

This chain links TRBV12-3 or TRBV12-4 with TRBJ2-5; 7 nucleotides align to TRBD2. V gave up 1 base and J gave up 4 bases; unmatched junction bases: 6. CDR3 length: 15 amino acids. CDR3 in amino acids: CASSLGNSGGETQYF. In DNA, the CDR3 is TGTGCCAGCAGTTTAGGAAACTCGGGGGGAGAGACCCAGTACTTC.

This clonotype has just a few counts. The chain joins TRBV15 to TRBJ2-7; 14 bases map to TRBD2. The CDR3 contains 19 residues. After removal of 6 bases from V and 0 bases from J, the junction contained 13 bases not matched to a gene. Germline CDR1 is LNHNV and CDR2 is YYDKDF (reference sequence). This CDR3 is CATSGTSGRSVPFSYEQYF. CDR3 coding DNA: TGTGCCACCAGTGGGACTAGCGGGAGAAGTGTACCGTTCTCCTACGAGCAGTACTTC.